These 10 T cell receptor beta chains were sequenced from one sample in a study of cytomegalovirus exposure and HLA in healthy donors. The PCR was carried out with 60 Vbeta primers and 13 Jbeta primers. The method was immunoSEQ multiplex PCR; TCRdb's version includes in-frame clones alone and lacks a portion of them. Of fewer than 120,000 clones listed, about 80% are singletons. Input material: PBMCs. The source of these receptors is a woman in her sixties in good health and CMV-seropositive.

Ten or more counts support this clone. The chain carries TRBV25-1 and TRBJ2-3, with unresolved D. Trimming took 4 bases from V and 2 from J, leaving 10 bases between them. The CDR3 sequence is 14 residues long. The germline CDR1 and CDR2 sequences are MGHDK and SYGVNS. The CDR3 DNA sequence: TGTGCCAGCAGTGGGAGATTCGACACAGATACGCAGTATTTT. Its translation is CASSGRFDTDTQYF.

The chain couples TRBV9 to TRBJ2-1; 12 bases agree with TRBD2. The CDR3 has 14 residues. CDR1 and CDR2 (germline): SGDLS, YYNGEE. J was trimmed by 9 bases and V by 7 bases; bases with no gene match: 8. This chain's CDR3 is CASGRLAGEGEQFF. The CDR3 region has the DNA TGTGCCAGCGGGAGACTAGCGGGAGAGGGTGAGCAGTTCTTC.

The CDR3 reads CASRLQEDTEAFF. CDR3 in DNA: TGTGCCAGCAGACTCCAGGAGGACACTGAAGCTTTCTTT. The rearrangement uses TRBV27 and TRBJ1-1; no clear D gene. V was pared by 6 bases and J by 3 bases, with 11 bases between. The CDR3 runs to 13 residues. Per the germline V gene, CDR1 is MNHEY and CDR2 is SMNVEV (reference sequence).

The chain couples TRBV6-5 to TRBJ2-7, with 7 bases fitting TRBD1. CDR1 is MNHEY and CDR2 is SVGAGI in the germline V gene. CDR3 length equals 14 residues. The V gene end was trimmed by 6 bases and the J gene end by 2 bases; junction bases not matched to a gene: 7. The CDR3 coding sequence is TGTGCCAGCAGCAAGACAGGGCACACCTACGAGCAGTACTTC. Amino acids: CASSKTGHTYEQYF.

V is TRBV19 and J is TRBJ2-7, with 10 bases lining up with TRBD1. Germline V gene lookup returns CDR1 LNHDA and CDR2 SQIVND (reference sequence). Losses at the gene ends were 0 bases for V and 6 bases for J; bases not matched to a gene: 5. CDR3 length: 15 amino acids. DNA for the CDR3: TGTGCCAGTAGTATAGAGGACAGGGGGTATGGCGAGCAGTACTTC. Translating it yields CASSIEDRGYGEQYF.

CDR3 DNA sequence: TGTGCCATCAGTGCGGGGGAGACCCACTCTGGAAACACCATATATTTT. Its protein product is CAISAGETHSGNTIYF. This sequence joins TRBV10-3 and TRBJ1-3, with a tentative D call TRBD1 (5 bases). Germline V gene lookup returns CDR1 ENHRY and CDR2 SYGVKD. CDR3 length equals 16 residues. V was pared by 4 bases and J by 0 bases, with 13 bases between.

This clone was seen once. The chain links TRBV7-3 to TRBJ2-3; 7 bases are shared with TRBD2. The V gene's germline CDR1 is SGHTA and CDR2 FQGTGA. The CDR3 sequence is 15 residues long. J gave up 2 bases and V 0 bases, and 2 bases lay outside the gene matches. CDR3 loop: CASSLTSGLTDTQYF. CDR3 coding DNA: TGTGCCAGCAGCTTAACTAGCGGGCTCACAGATACGCAGTATTTT.

The J gene is TRBJ2-4, the V gene TRBV11-1; 8 positions agree with TRBD2. The V and J ends lost 5 bases and 11 bases, in that order; junction bases with no gene match: 8. CDR1 and CDR2 from the germline V gene are SGHAT and FQDESV (reference sequence). The CDR3 has 13 residues. The DNA of the CDR3 is TGTGCCAGCAGCCCCGACGGGGGGGGAGTTCAGTACTTC. Translating it yields CASSPDGGGVQYF. Based on the CDR3 plus reference TRBV11-1 and TRBJ2-4, the full variable domain is EAEVAQSPRYKITEKSQAVAFWCDPISGHATLYWYRQILGQGPELLVQFQDESVVDDSQLPKDRFSAERLKGVDSTLKIQPAELGDSAMYLCASSPDGGGVQYFGAGTRLSVL.

The V and J genes are TRBV6-5 and TRBJ2-7; possible D gene TRBD1, 6 bases. The V gene's germline CDR1 is MNHEY and CDR2 SVGAGI. CDR3 length: 15 residues. The V gene lost 6 bases and the J gene lost 4 bases, with 19 bases spanning the gap. This CDR3 reads CASSRNRDTKYEQYF. DNA for the CDR3: TGTGCCAGCAGCCGTAACCGGGACACCAAATACGAGCAGTACTTC.

This chain connects TRBV7-2 to TRBJ2-7; 10 bases agree with TRBD1. Germline loops: CDR1 SGHTA, CDR2 FQGNSA. Trimming at V came to 6 bases and at J to 2 bases, leaving 7 bases not matched to a gene. This CDR3 has 15 amino acids. The CDR3 DNA reads TGTGCCAGCAGTACTGACAGGGGGCCCCCCTACGAGCAGTACTTC. Translation: CASSTDRGPPYEQYF.